The 25 T cell receptor beta chains reported below all come from one sample, sequenced in a study of tumor-infiltrating lymphocytes in oesophageal squamous cell carcinoma. TCRdb reanalysed the PCR reads using MiXCR and keeps one entry per CDR3 protein. The data hold around 12,000 distinct CDR3 sequences, with around half observed a single time. Material: esophageal tumor tissue. These receptors were collected from a female donor with esophageal squamous cell carcinoma.

This clonotype was seen only once. The rearrangement links TRBV7-3 to TRBJ2-4; D is undetermined. The J call may be wrong; the DNA end is better matched by TRBJ2-5. Germline CDR1 SGHTA, CDR2 FQGTGA. The CDR3 has 13 amino acids. The CDR3 DNA reads TGTGCCAGCAGCTTAACGGGTTTGGAGACCCAGTACTTC. Translated: CASSLTGLETQYF.

Turning to this clonotype: A junction end diverges from the germline sequence, so it may reflect a read error. This chain connects TRBV5-3 to TRBJ1-2, with D possibly TRBD1 on 6 matching bases. TRBV5-3 belongs to the ORF category, with a function that is uncertain. The length of the CDR3 is 13 residues. CDR3 DNA: TGTGCCAGCAGCTTGGACAGAATTGGGGGCTACACCTTC. This codes for CASSLDRIGGYTF.

The rearrangement uses TRBV10-3 and TRBJ2-5, with TRBD2 identical over 12 bases. Unmatched junction bases numbered 13, after V lost 3 bases and J lost 11 bases. CDR1 is ENHRY, CDR2 SYGVKD, per germline. CDR3 length: 16 residues. The CDR3 nucleotides read TGTGCCATCAGTGACCCTAGCGGGAGGGCGGACAATGAGCAGTACTTC. It translates to CAISDPSGRADNEQYF.

The chain links TRBV11-2 to TRBJ1-2; weak D call: TRBD1 (6 bases). Per germline, CDR1 SGHAT and CDR2 FQNNGV. This CDR3 spans 14 amino acids. V lost 1 base and J 4 bases, leaving 10 bases between the germline ends. The CDR3 bases are TGTGCCAGCAGCTTAGCCGGACAGCCCTATGGCTACACCTTC. Translating gives CASSLAGQPYGYTF.

This clonotype was seen once. The V call is TRBV11-1, the J call TRBJ2-4, with 10 nucleotides matching TRBD1. The trim removed 5 bases at V and 13 bases at J, leaving 14 bases unmatched. Per the germline V gene, CDR1 is SGHAT and CDR2 is FQDESV (reference sequence). The CDR3 is 15 amino acids. The CDR3 bases are TGTGCCAGCAGCATCGGTGGACAGGGGGTACGTGAGCAGTACTTC. Its protein product is CASSIGGQGVREQYF.

This clonotype has more than one count but fewer than ten. One base away lies a much larger clone, so this may be a sequencing read error. The rearrangement links TRBV11-2 to TRBJ2-1; 9 bases are shared with TRBD1. Germline trimming cut 4 bases from V and 10 bases from J; bases unmatched to any gene: 8. The CDR3 has 14 residues. Germline CDR1 reads SGHAT; CDR2 reads FQNNGV. CDR3 sequence: CASSSGQGHYEQFF. In DNA, the CDR3 is TGTGCCAGCAGCTCCGGACAGGGGCACTACGAGCAGTTCTTC. Complete variable domain (other parts from reference TRBV11-2 and TRBJ2-1): EAGVAQSPRYKIIEKRQSVAFWCNPISGHATLYWYQQILGQGPKLLIQFQNNGVVDDSQLPKDRFSAERLKGVDSTLKIQPAKLEDSAVYLCASSSGQGHYEQFFGPGTRLTVL.

This sequence joins TRBV7-3 and TRBJ2-1; no definite D call. The CDR3 length is 15 residues. The germline V gene encodes CDR1 SGHTA and CDR2 FQGTGA. V dropped 0 bases and J dropped 1 base, with 7 bases sitting between them. The CDR3 DNA reads TGTGCCAGCAGCTTAACGTCTCAATCCTACAATGAGCAGTTCTTC. Its translation: CASSLTSQSYNEQFF.

The table lists this clonotype with a count of one. The rearrangement joins TRBV11-2 to TRBJ2-5; D unresolved. TRBJ2-1 matches the DNA end more closely, so the J call is doubtful. The CDR3 has 15 amino acids. Germline-derived CDR1 and CDR2 are SGHAT and FQNNGV. Here the CDR3 DNA reads TGTGCCAGCAGCTTAGATGACGGAACCGAGTTTGAGCAGTTCTTC. Residues: CASSLDDGTEFEQFF.

This clonotype was counted only a few times. This chain joins TRBV3-1 and TRBJ2-3; D gene uncertain. Germline V gene sequence: CDR1 LGHDT, CDR2 YNNKEL (reference sequence). The CDR3 has 12 residues. Trimming left V 4 bases short and J 5 bases short, with 7 bases between. CDR3 DNA: TGTGCCAGCAGCCCCCCCGGAGATACGCAGTATTTT. This translates into CASSPPGDTQYF.

The gene calls are TRBV6-6 and TRBJ2-3; possible D gene TRBD2, 5 bases. Trimming left V 5 bases short and J 2 bases short, with 11 bases between. From germline, CDR1 is MNHNY and CDR2 SVGAGI (reference sequence). The CDR3 covers 14 residues. The CDR3 reads CASSKLDFTDTQYF. CDR3 bases: TGTGCCAGCAGTAAGTTGGACTTCACAGATACGCAGTATTTT.

V usage is TRBV7-3 and J usage is TRBJ2-1, with 14 bases lining up with TRBD2. This CDR3 has 16 amino acids. Germline CDR1 is SGHTA and CDR2 is FQGTGA. The ends lost 5 bases at V and 7 bases at J; junction bases unmatched: 7. The CDR3 nucleotides read TGTGCCAGCAGCCCCACGGGACTAGCGGGAGATAATGAGCAGTTCTTC. Translation: CASSPTGLAGDNEQFF.

This clonotype was recorded many times. This chain links TRBV5-1 with TRBJ2-1; the match to TRBD1 covers 7 bases. Trimming cost V 1 base and J 8 bases; bases outside gene matches: 3. Per germline, CDR1 SGHRS and CDR2 YFSETQ. This CDR3 spans 13 amino acids. The CDR3 loop is CASSLRQGDEQFF. The DNA of the CDR3 is TGCGCCAGCAGCTTGCGACAGGGTGATGAGCAGTTCTTC.

Regarding this clonotype: Lacking the conserved final phenylalanine or tryptophan, this CDR3 likely reflects a read error. It is unclear where the CDR3 begins or ends on the DNA, so no DNA is shown, and the CDR3 is as TCRdb lists it. The V gene is TRBV10-3, the J gene TRBJ2-7; the DNA was not used to check the table's D call, TRBD1. The germline V gene has CDR1 ENHRY and CDR2 SYGVKD. The CDR3 spans 17 residues, counting both ends. The chain's CDR3 is CAISESRVTGFGYTFGS.

V usage is TRBV7-3 and J usage is TRBJ2-5; D may be TRBD2 (6 bases). CDR3 size: 13 residues. Between the trimmed V and J ends, which lost 2 bases and 11 bases, there was a span of 15 bases. Looked up from germline, CDR1 is SGHTA and CDR2 is FQGTGA. The CDR3 reads CASSLGGWGEQYF. DNA for the CDR3: TGTGCCAGCAGCTTAGGGGGGTGGGGTGAGCAGTACTTC.

The genes are TRBV18 and TRBJ2-2; no clear D. This CDR3 has 14 amino acids. Trimming shortened V by 4 bases and J by 4 bases, and 10 bases separated the two germline ends. The V gene's germline CDR1 is KGHSH and CDR2 LQKENI. CDR3 DNA sequence: TGTGCCAGCTCACTCCACCAAGTCACCGGGGAGCTGTTTTTT. This encodes CASSLHQVTGELFF.

On this clonotype: The DNA is left out, because the CDR3 cannot be placed on it with certainty; the CDR3 is given as TCRdb lists it. The chain is built from TRBV7-5 and TRBJ1-5; TRBD1, as called in the table, went unchecked against the DNA. TRBV7-5 is a pseudogene locus. From its first to its last residue, the CDR3 has 20 amino acids. CDR3 loop: CISVPEAYPDDRGGNQPQHF.

The chain is built from TRBV7-8 and TRBJ2-7, with 10 positions matching TRBD2. Per germline, CDR1 SGHVS and CDR2 FQNEAQ. This CDR3 has 16 residues. V lost 3 bases, J lost 4 bases, and 9 bases stayed unmatched. The CDR3: CASSLVLAGEWYEQYF. The CDR3 DNA sequence: TGTGCCAGCAGCTTGGTTCTAGCGGGAGAGTGGTACGAGCAGTACTTC.

This clonotype is medium-sized in the sample. The chain recombines TRBV6-1 with TRBJ2-1, with TRBD2 identical over 11 bases. The V gene end was trimmed by 7 bases and the J gene end by 7 bases; junction bases not matched to a gene: 6. The CDR3 is 14 residues long. Germline V gives CDR1 MNHNS, CDR2 SASEGT. CDR3 region: CASINSGGGNEQFF. The CDR3 DNA reads TGTGCCAGCATTAATAGCGGGGGGGGGAATGAGCAGTTCTTC.

This chain uses TRBV6-1 with TRBJ2-5; D possibly matches TRBD1 or TRBD2 (6 bases each). This CDR3 has 16 amino acids. The germline V gene encodes CDR1 MNHNS and CDR2 SASEGT. The ends were cut back, 0 bases at V and 7 bases at J, with 18 bases in the middle. CDR3 nucleotide sequence: TGTGCCAGCAGTGAAGCAGTTGGTGGGGGGCAGGGGACCCAGTACTTC. Translation gives CASSEAVGGGQGTQYF.

This clonotype was counted many times. The chain uses TRBV7-8 and TRBJ2-6; TRBD2 matches at 12 bases. The germline V gene has CDR1 SGHVS and CDR2 FQNEAQ. Trimming removed 5 bases from V and 0 bases from J; junction bases left unmatched: 11. The CDR3 is 20 amino acids. The CDR3 reads CASSVGWTSGTRSGANVLTF. The CDR3 region has the DNA TGTGCCAGCAGCGTAGGATGGACTAGCGGGACCCGCTCTGGGGCCAACGTCCTGACTTTC.

The chain uses TRBV7-8 and TRBJ2-3; D may correspond to TRBD1 or TRBD2 (7 bases each). CDR3 length equals 16 residues. V lost 4 bases and J 3 bases, leaving 17 bases between the germline ends. Per germline, CDR1 SGHVS and CDR2 FQNEAQ. This CDR3 reads CASSSGQGGPTDTQYF. Here the CDR3 DNA reads TGTGCCAGCAGCTCCGGGCAGGGGGGGCCAACAGATACGCAGTATTTT.

This clonotype was detected a few times. The chain combines TRBV7-2 with TRBJ1-1, with unresolved D. The germline gives CDR1 SGHTA, CDR2 FQGNSA. V was cut by 1 base and J by 4 bases, with 10 bases left in between. The CDR3 has 14 residues. The CDR3 reads CASSLVGRSTEAFF. Here the CDR3 DNA reads TGTGCCAGCAGCTTAGTTGGGAGGAGCACTGAAGCTTTCTTT.

The rearrangement links TRBV7-4 to TRBJ2-3; D might be TRBD1 (5 bases). V dropped 1 base and J dropped 6 bases, with 14 bases sitting between them. The CDR3 is 15 amino acids. Germline CDR1 and CDR2: SGHVT and SQSDAQ. The CDR3 coding sequence is TGTGCCAGCAGCTTAGATGGCAGGGAATATGATACGCAGTATTTT. Translation: CASSLDGREYDTQYF.

This chain joins TRBV7-3 and TRBJ2-6; D unresolved. Matching the DNA end better, TRBJ1-2 makes the J call doubtful. The CDR3 runs to 14 residues. Per germline, CDR1 SGHTA and CDR2 FQGTGA. The CDR3 is CASSLPAPGHGYTF. CDR3 coding DNA: TGTGCCAGCAGCTTACCCGCCCCCGGGCACGGCTACACCTTC.

This clonotype was seen a handful of times. The genes are TRBV7-4 and TRBJ2-5, with D possibly matching TRBD1 (6 bases). Germline values: CDR1 SGHVT, CDR2 SQSDAQ. The CDR3 length is 17 residues. Trimming removed 2 bases at V and 0 bases at J, with 16 bases between. CDR3 nucleotides: TGTGCCAGCAGCTTAAGGTATGGGGACAACCACCAAGAGACCCAGTACTTC. It translates to CASSLRYGDNHQETQYF.